This T cell receptor beta chain originates from a study of cytomegalovirus exposure and HLA in healthy donors. About the research overall: There were 70 million to 95 million unique TCRs (from HLA-typed donors) in an early data release.

CDR1 and CDR2 (germline): SEHNR, FQNEAQ (reference sequence). The CDR3 runs to 16 residues. V lost 3 bases to trimming and J lost 2 bases, with 16 bases between them. Note on this clone: Its antigen is currently unknown.

Overall study results and limits: In a later analysis, TCR beta V- and J-gene trimming was associated with a missense DCLRE1C variant. Further analysis, carried out later, found HLA-associated TCR beta chains more clonally expanded than equally common other chains.

The PCR used 60 Vbeta and 13 Jbeta primers. Clones were sequenced by immunoSEQ multiplex PCR, and TCRdb holds only the in-frame ones, with some missing. This sample yields roughly 110,000 clones, of which over 75% are seen a single time; approximately 5% belongs to the top ten. The receptor comes from a woman in her 30s in good health and CMV-seropositive. The sequenced material came from PBMCs. The chain links TRBV7-9 to TRBJ1-2; D is possibly TRBD1 (5 bases). The CDR3 coding sequence is TGTGCCAGCAGCTTGCGGGACGTATCGTTGAACTATGGCTACACCTTC. Encoded protein: CASSLRDVSLNYGYTF.